A selection of T cell receptor beta chains follows, all from one sample in a study of shared clonotypes between healthy human individuals. Repertoires were generated with immunoSEQ multiplex PCR, while TCRdb's copy carries only in-frame clones and drops some. The sample includes 650,000 to 750,000 clones, around 72% seen only once; the top ten take 1.8%. Sequences were obtained from memory CD4+ T cells sorted from blood. The source is a woman between 25 and 40 years old in good health. CDR3s leave out the opening cysteine and the closing phenylalanine or tryptophan. Fields, in order: CDR3 protein, V gene, J gene.

AISESPRADTQY	TRBV10-3	TRBJ2-3
ASSSDRAYGYT	TRBV27	TRBJ1-2
ASSLSPGQEETQY	TRBV11-2	TRBJ2-5
ASSPGQGLSYEQY	TRBV18	TRBJ2-7
ASIADSSGANVLT	TRBV2	TRBJ2-6
ASYGGRNQETQY	TRBV7-9	TRBJ2-5
ASGTGSTYNEQF	TRBV11-3	TRBJ2-1
ASSQDLAREDQPQH	TRBV4-1	TRBJ1-5
ASSHPLPRLSREQF	TRBV4-1	TRBJ2-1
ASSESGTSMGGYT	TRBV6-1	TRBJ1-2
ASSGRDGTLYEQY	TRBV9	TRBJ2-7
ASSEQQGIETGELF	TRBV6-1	TRBJ2-2
ASRGPGGRPETQY	TRBV6-6	TRBJ2-5
ATTGLAGGTDTQY	TRBV27	TRBJ2-3
ASSSQGRDEQY	TRBV7-2	TRBJ2-7
ASSLQGAYEQY	TRBV5-5	TRBJ2-7
ASISENTYEQY	TRBV5-1	TRBJ2-7
ASSHPSGSYNEQF	TRBV5-1	TRBJ2-1
ASSPTAGAGATNEKLF	TRBV18	TRBJ1-4
ASRYDEETEAF	TRBV5-4	TRBJ1-1
ASSLATGAPYEQY	TRBV7-9	TRBJ2-7